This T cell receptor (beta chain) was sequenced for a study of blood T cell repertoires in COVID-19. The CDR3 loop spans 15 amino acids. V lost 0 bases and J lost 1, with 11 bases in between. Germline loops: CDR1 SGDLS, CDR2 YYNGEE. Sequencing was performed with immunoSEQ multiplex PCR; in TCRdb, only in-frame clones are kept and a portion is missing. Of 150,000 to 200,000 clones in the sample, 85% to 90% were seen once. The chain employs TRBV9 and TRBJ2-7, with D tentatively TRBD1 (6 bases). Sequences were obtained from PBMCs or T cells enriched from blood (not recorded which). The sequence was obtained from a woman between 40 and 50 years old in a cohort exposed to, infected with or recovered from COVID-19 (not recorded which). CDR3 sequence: CASSVEGTPSYEQYF. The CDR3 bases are TGTGCCAGCAGCGTAGAAGGGACACCATCCTACGAGCAGTACTTC.